This T cell receptor (beta chain) was sequenced during a study of regulatory dendritic cells for organ transplantation. Overall study findings and caveats: Alloreactive memory CD8+ T cell pools varied considerably between individuals.

On this clone itself: The antigen is unknown.

Germline loops: CDR1 SGHKS, CDR2 YYEKEE (reference sequence). The CDR3 totals 17 residues. Trimming left V 5 bases short and J 1 base short, with 22 bases between. FACS sorted CD4+ or CD8+ T cells into CD45RA+ naive and CD45RO+ memory. TCRdb's copy holds only in-frame clones and misses some; the assay was immunoSEQ multiplex PCR. Of 28,000 or so clones in the sample, roughly 80% were seen once. Specimen: naive CD4+ T cells from blood. Subset in this sample: CD45RA+ naive T cells. This sequence joins TRBV5-5 and TRBJ2-7, with D possibly TRBD2 on 6 matching bases. This receptor was taken from a human donor in good health. The CDR3 DNA follows: TGTGCCAGCAGGGCGGGAAAGACATCAAACCTTTCCTACGAGCAGTACTTC. Amino acids: CASRAGKTSNLSYEQYF.